What follows are 16 T cell receptor beta chains derived from one specimen sequenced in a study of cytomegalovirus exposure and HLA in healthy donors. This PCR relied on a set of 60 Vbeta primers and 13 Jbeta primers. Data came from immunoSEQ multiplex PCR; TCRdb stores just in-frame clones and leaves some out. The sample includes 85,000 to 100,000 clones, approximately 72% seen only once; the top ten take approximately 4%. The sequenced sample was PBMCs. All receptors derive from a woman aged 40 to 55 in good health and CMV-seropositive.

The V gene is TRBV5-1, the J gene TRBJ2-1; 7 nucleotides align to TRBD2. V trimming: 4 bases; J trimming: 5 bases; junction bases outside the gene matches: 9. Per the germline V gene, CDR1 is SGHRS and CDR2 is YFSETQ. This CDR3 spans 15 amino acids. DNA of the CDR3: TGCGCCAGCAGCGGGGGGGACGGGCTCAACAATGAGCAGTTCTTC. The encoded protein is CASSGGDGLNNEQFF.

The rearrangement uses TRBV19 and TRBJ1-1, with TRBD1 identical over 7 bases. Per germline, CDR1 LNHDA and CDR2 SQIVND (reference sequence). The CDR3 length is 13 residues. V lost 4 bases, J lost 5 bases, and 4 bases stayed unmatched. The CDR3 nucleotides are TGTGCCAGTAGTAATACAGGGGAAACTGAAGCTTTCTTT. Translating it yields CASSNTGETEAFF.

This clone is a singleton in its sample. The chain carries TRBV27 and TRBJ2-7, with 11 bases aligning to TRBD1. J gave up 3 bases and V 5 bases, and 3 bases lay outside the gene matches. In germline, CDR1 is MNHEY, CDR2 SMNVEV (reference sequence). The CDR3 has 14 amino acids. DNA for the CDR3: TGTGCCAGCAGTCCCGGGACAGGGGGCTACGAGCAGTACTTC. Its protein is CASSPGTGGYEQYF.

The J gene is TRBJ2-7, the V gene TRBV5-1; TRBD1 is a possible D gene (6 bases). CDR3 length: 14 residues. Trimming removed 4 bases at V and 7 bases at J, with 18 bases between. The germline CDR1 and CDR2 sequences are SGHRS and YFSETQ. The CDR3 region is CASSPLAGEGEQYF. In DNA, the CDR3 is TGCGCCAGCAGCCCCTTAGCAGGGGAAGGGGAGCAGTACTTC.

The CDR3, as DNA: TGCGCCAGCAGTGCGAAACGGCGGTCCGGGGGAACGCAGTATTTT. It encodes CASSAKRRSGGTQYF. The chain links TRBV10-1 to TRBJ2-3; D perhaps matches TRBD2 (6 bases). This CDR3 region has 15 residues. CDR1 and CDR2 (germline): WNHNN, SYGVQD (reference sequence). Between the trimmed V and J ends, which lost 4 bases and 9 bases, there was a span of 20 bases.

The sample holds one count of this clone. The chain uses TRBV5-6 and TRBJ2-3; 7 bases fit TRBD1. Germline assignment: CDR1 SGHDT and CDR2 YYEEEE. The CDR3 runs to 16 residues. V lost 1 base, J lost 4 bases, and 9 bases stayed unmatched. The CDR3 spells CASSLRNTGASDTQYF. CDR3 DNA sequence: TGTGCCAGCAGCTTGCGGAACACAGGGGCGTCAGATACGCAGTATTTT.

The chain couples TRBV19 to TRBJ1-4, with 10 bases matching TRBD1. Germline V gene sequence: CDR1 LNHDA, CDR2 SQIVND (reference sequence). V was pared by 2 bases and J by 7 bases, with 4 bases of the junction left unmatched. This CDR3 is built from 15 residues. The CDR3 here is CASSIPGQGGEKLFF. The CDR3 DNA is TGTGCCAGTAGTATACCCGGACAGGGGGGTGAAAAACTGTTTTTT.

The V and J genes are TRBV2 and TRBJ2-3, with a possible D match to TRBD2 (6 bases). The CDR3 length is 16 residues. Germline lookup yields CDR1 SNHLY and CDR2 FYNNEI. V lost 6 bases and J lost 2, with 18 bases in between. The CDR3 reads CASRVLGRSFTDTQYF. The CDR3 coding sequence is TGTGCCAGCAGAGTTTTAGGGAGGAGTTTCACAGATACGCAGTATTTT.

This clone was picked up one time. V and J are TRBV25-1 and TRBJ1-4; the match to TRBD1 covers 7 bases. This CDR3 has 15 amino acids. CDR1 MGHDK and CDR2 SYGVNS come from the germline V gene. V was clipped by 6 bases and J by 4 bases; unmatched bases: 8. The CDR3 DNA reads as TGTGCCAGCAGACCTAACAGGGGCGGTAATGAAAAACTGTTTTTT. Its translation is CASRPNRGGNEKLFF.

This chain uses TRBV2 with TRBJ2-5; 7 bases are a match to TRBD2. Trimming removed 6 bases from V and 5 bases from J; junction bases left unmatched: 9. This CDR3 contains 14 residues. Germline V gene lookup returns CDR1 SNHLY and CDR2 FYNNEI. As DNA, the CDR3 is TGTGCCAGCAGGAGGACTAGTCTGTTGGAGACCCAGTACTTC. Its translation: CASRRTSLLETQYF.

This clone was recorded a few times. In DNA, the CDR3 is TGTGCCAGCAGTGGGCCGGGACAGATCTACAATGAGCAGTTCTTC. It specifies CASSGPGQIYNEQFF. The chain uses TRBV6-6 and TRBJ2-1, with 7 bases fitting TRBD1. The CDR3 runs to 15 residues. V trimming: 5 bases; J trimming: 3 bases; junction bases outside the gene matches: 7. Germline-derived CDR1 and CDR2 are MNHNY and SVGAGI (reference sequence).

The CDR3 region has the DNA TGCGCCAGCAGCTTGGTCGCGGGAGGTTACAATGAGCAGTTCTTC. This codes for CASSLVAGGYNEQFF. The chain links TRBV5-1 to TRBJ2-1; TRBD2 agrees at 8 bases. CDR3 length: 15 residues. Germline trimming cut 0 bases from V and 4 bases from J; bases unmatched to any gene: 3. Germline V gives CDR1 SGHRS, CDR2 YFSETQ.

This chain links TRBV28 with TRBJ2-4; D possibly corresponds to TRBD1 (6 bases). The V gene lost 6 bases and the J gene lost 9 bases, with 18 bases spanning the gap. The CDR3 has 14 amino acids. Germline V CDR1 and CDR2: MDHEN, SYDVKM. The CDR3 loop is CASSLKGVSFIQYF. CDR3 bases: TGTGCCAGCAGCTTGAAGGGGGTCAGCTTCATTCAGTACTTC. The full variable domain, with the rest looked up from reference TRBV28 and TRBJ2-4, is DVKVTQSSRYLVKRTGEKVFLECVQDMDHENMFWYRQDPGLGLRLIYFSYDVKMKEKGDIPEGYSVSREKKERFSLILESASTNQTSMYLCASSLKGVSFIQYFGAGTRLSVL.

The sample holds one count of this clone. The chain combines TRBV5-1 with TRBJ2-2; D is uncertain. The CDR3 length is 13 residues. Germline V gene lookup returns CDR1 SGHRS and CDR2 YFSETQ. V was trimmed by 2 bases and J by 1 base, leaving 3 bases between them. Here the CDR3 reads CASSFRNTGELFF. The CDR3 region has the DNA TGCGCCAGCAGCTTCAGGAACACCGGGGAGCTGTTTTTT.

This clone has only a few counts. The chain employs TRBV7-2 and TRBJ2-1; 7 bases are shared with TRBD2. Unmatched junction bases numbered 12, after V lost 2 bases and J lost 8 bases. CDR3 length equals 16 residues. CDR1 and CDR2 (germline): SGHTA, FQGNSA. CDR3 in amino acids: CASSLWSSGKDHEQFF. The DNA for the CDR3 is TGTGCCAGCAGCTTATGGAGCAGCGGGAAAGATCATGAGCAGTTCTTC.

The chain carries TRBV7-8 and TRBJ1-1; D remains ambiguous. This CDR3 contains 12 residues. Trimming took 9 bases from V and 3 from J, leaving 11 bases between them. Per germline, CDR1 SGHVS and CDR2 FQNEAQ. The CDR3 DNA is TGTGCCAGTTCCGCAGGTTACACTGAAGCTTTCTTT. Its protein product is CASSAGYTEAFF.